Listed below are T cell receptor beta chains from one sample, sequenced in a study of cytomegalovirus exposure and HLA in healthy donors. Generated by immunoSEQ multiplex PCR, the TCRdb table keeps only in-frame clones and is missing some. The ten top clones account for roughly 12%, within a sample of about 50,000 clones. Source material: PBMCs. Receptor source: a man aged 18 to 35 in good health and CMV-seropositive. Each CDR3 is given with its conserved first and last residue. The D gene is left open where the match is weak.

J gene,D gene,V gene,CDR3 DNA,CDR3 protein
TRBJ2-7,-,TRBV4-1,TGCGCCAGCAGCCAAGGACAGGTTCGCGAGCAGTACTTC,CASSQGQVREQYF
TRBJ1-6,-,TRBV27,TGTGCTAGCAGTCCCGGTGCCATCCTCCATTCACCCCTCCACTTT,CASSPGAILHSPLHF
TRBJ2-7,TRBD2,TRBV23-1,TGCGCCAGCAGAACCATTTGGGGGGGAGCCGCCTTGGGGGTCTACGAGCAGTACTTC,CASRTIWGGAALGVYEQYF
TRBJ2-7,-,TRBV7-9,TGTGCCAGCGACTTGTCGGGACATCCCTACGAGCAGTACTTC,CASDLSGHPYEQYF
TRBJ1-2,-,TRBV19,TGTGCCAGTCGAAGTCTAGACAGCGCTAACTATGGCTACACCTTC,CASRSLDSANYGYTF
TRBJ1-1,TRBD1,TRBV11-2,TGTGCCAGCAGCGTGGGACAGAAAGCTTTCTTT,CASSVGQKAFF
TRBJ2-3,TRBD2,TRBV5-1,TGCGCCAGCAGCTTGAGTGCTAGCGGGGGGTCAGATACGCAGTATTTT,CASSLSASGGSDTQYF
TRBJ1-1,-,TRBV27,TGTGCCAGCAGTTACCAAGGTGGCGGGAAAGCTTTCTTT,CASSYQGGGKAFF
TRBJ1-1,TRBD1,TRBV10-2,TGCGCCAGCAGTATACTAAGGGACAGATTGAACACTGAAGCTTTCTTT,CASSILRDRLNTEAFF
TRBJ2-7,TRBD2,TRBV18,TGTGCCAGCTCACCACAAGCGGGACGGGAGCAGTACTTC,CASSPQAGREQYF
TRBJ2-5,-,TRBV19,TGTGCCAGTAGTATGGAGGGGATCCAAGAGACCCAGTACTTC,CASSMEGIQETQYF
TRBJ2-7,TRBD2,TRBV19,TGTGCCAGTAGTATAGATTGGACTAGCGGGAGGGAGCAGTACTTC,CASSIDWTSGREQYF
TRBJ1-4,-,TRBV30,TGTGCCTGGACGCAGGGGACGACTAATGAAAAACTGCTTTTT,CAWTQGTTNEKLLF
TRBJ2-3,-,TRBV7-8,TGTGCCAGCTGCACTAGCCGCCTCGCGGGCGACAACACCCGGACGCAGTATTTT,CASCTSRLAGDNTRTQYF
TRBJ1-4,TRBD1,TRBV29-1,TGCAGCGCGCTCGACAGGGGGCTCGGAAAACTGTTTTTT,CSALDRGLGKLFF
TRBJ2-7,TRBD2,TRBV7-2,TGTGCCAGCAGCTTTGGACTAGCAGGCGAGCAGTACTTC,CASSFGLAGEQYF
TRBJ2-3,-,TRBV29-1,TGCAGCGTTGGACTTAACCGAGCAGATACGCAGTATTTT,CSVGLNRADTQYF
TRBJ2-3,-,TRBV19,TGTGCCAGTAGTATAGCTGGGGCGGCCTCGAGGGATACGCAGTATTTT,CASSIAGAASRDTQYF
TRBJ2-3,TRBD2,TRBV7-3,TGTGCCAGCAGCTTAGCGGGAGATGGAGATACGCAGTATTTT,CASSLAGDGDTQYF
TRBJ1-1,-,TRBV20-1,TGCAGTGCCGGGGAAAACACTGAAGCTTTCTTT,CSAGENTEAFF
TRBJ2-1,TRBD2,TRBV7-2,TGTGCCAGCAGCTTAGGTTTCGCGGGAGGTCATGAGCAGTTCTTC,CASSLGFAGGHEQFF
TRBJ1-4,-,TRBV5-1,TGCGCCAGCAGCTGGTGGCCCGGGGAAAAACTGTTTTTT,CASSWWPGEKLFF
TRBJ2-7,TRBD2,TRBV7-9,TGTGCCAGCAGCTCATTAGCGGGTTCCTCTTACGAGCAGTACTTC,CASSSLAGSSYEQYF
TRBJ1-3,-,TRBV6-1,TGTGCCAGCTCTCCCGCAGGGACTGGAAACACCATATATTTT,CASSPAGTGNTIYF
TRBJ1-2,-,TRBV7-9,TGTGCCAGCAACTCCTACCGCGGGACGGGAGACTATGGCTACACCTTC,CASNSYRGTGDYGYTF
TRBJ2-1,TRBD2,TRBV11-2,TGTGCCAGCAGCTTCGGAGGGAGGACTAGCGGGAGCAATGAGCAGTTCTTC,CASSFGGRTSGSNEQFF
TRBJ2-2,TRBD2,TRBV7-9,TGTGCCAGCAGCTTAGGTTGGAGCGGGAGCGCGTTGAAGGGGGAGCTGTTTTTT,CASSLGWSGSALKGELFF
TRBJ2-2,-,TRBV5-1,TGCGCCAGCAGCTTGGTTCCCGTGACAGACACCGGGGAGCTGTTTTTT,CASSLVPVTDTGELFF
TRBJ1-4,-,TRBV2,TGTGCCAGCAGTATCACGACTGCGCACAATGAAAAACTGTTTTTT,CASSITTAHNEKLFF
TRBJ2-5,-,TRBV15,TGTGCCACCAGCAGAGATGCGGGGGCCGAAGAGACCCAGTACTTC,CATSRDAGAEETQYF
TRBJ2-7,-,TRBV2,TGTGCCAGCGAGACACGGTCCTACGAGCAGTACTTC,CASETRSYEQYF
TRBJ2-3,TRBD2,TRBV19,TGTGCCAGTAGTAGACTAGCGGGAGCGACAGATACGCAGTATTTT,CASSRLAGATDTQYF
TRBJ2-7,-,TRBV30,TGTGCCTGGAGTGTGGGGGGAACCGGCTCCTACGAGCAGTACTTC,CAWSVGGTGSYEQYF
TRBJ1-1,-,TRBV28,TGTGCCAGCAGCCAATTTACAGGGCGGGCTGAAGCTTTCTTT,CASSQFTGRAEAFF
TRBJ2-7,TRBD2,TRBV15,TGTGCCACCAGCGGCGGGAGGGCCTCCTACGAGCAGTACTTC,CATSGGRASYEQYF
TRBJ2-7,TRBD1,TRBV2,TGTGCCAGCAGTCCCGGGACAGGGCTCTACGAGCAGTACTTC,CASSPGTGLYEQYF
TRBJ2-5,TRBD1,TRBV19,TGTGCCAGTAGTAGGGACAGAGGGGTCCAAGAGACCCAGTACTTC,CASSRDRGVQETQYF
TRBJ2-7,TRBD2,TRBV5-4,TGTGCCAGCAGCTCGACTAGCGGCTCCTACGAGCAGTACTTC,CASSSTSGSYEQYF
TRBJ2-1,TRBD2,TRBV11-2,TGTGCCAGCAGCCTATTGGTAGCGGGAGGACCATACAATGAGCAGTTCTTC,CASSLLVAGGPYNEQFF
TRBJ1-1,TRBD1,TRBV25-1,TGTGCCAGCATATCCGGGACAGGGATGAACACTGAAGCTTTCTTT,CASISGTGMNTEAFF
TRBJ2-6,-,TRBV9,TGTGCCAGCAGCGTAACACGTGAGGCTGGGGCCAACGTCCTGACTTTC,CASSVTREAGANVLTF
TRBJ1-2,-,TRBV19,TGTGCCAGTAGTACTGGACAGTCCCACTATGGCTACACCTTC,CASSTGQSHYGYTF
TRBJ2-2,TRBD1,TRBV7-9,TGTGCCAGGCAGGGGGCGAACACCGGGGAGCTGTTTTTT,CARQGANTGELFF
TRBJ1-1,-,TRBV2,TGTGCCCTGAACGAGGACAGATCGAACACTGAAGCTTTCTTT,CALNEDRSNTEAFF
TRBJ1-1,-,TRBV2,TGTGCCAGCAGCAGGTTCCGGGGGTACACTGAAGCTTTCTTT,CASSRFRGYTEAFF
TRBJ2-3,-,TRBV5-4,TGTGCCAGCAGCTGGGGGGAAGATGGCACAGATACGCAGTATTTT,CASSWGEDGTDTQYF
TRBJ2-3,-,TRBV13,TGTGCCAGCAGCTTGGGCGGCACAGATACGCAGTATTTT,CASSLGGTDTQYF
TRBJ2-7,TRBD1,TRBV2,TGTGCCAGCAGGGTCCAGGACAGGGGGCCCTACGAGCAGTACTTC,CASRVQDRGPYEQYF